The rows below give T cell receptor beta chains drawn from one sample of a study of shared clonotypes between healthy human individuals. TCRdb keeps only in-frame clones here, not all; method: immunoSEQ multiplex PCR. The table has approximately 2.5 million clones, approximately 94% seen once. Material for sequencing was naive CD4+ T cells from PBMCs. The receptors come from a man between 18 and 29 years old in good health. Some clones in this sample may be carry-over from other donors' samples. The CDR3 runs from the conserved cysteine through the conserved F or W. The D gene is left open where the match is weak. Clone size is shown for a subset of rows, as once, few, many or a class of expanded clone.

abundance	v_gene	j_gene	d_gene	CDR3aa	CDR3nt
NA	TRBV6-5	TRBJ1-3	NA	CASRPSLVPNTIYF	TGTGCCAGCAGACCTAGTCTTGTTCCAAACACCATATATTTT
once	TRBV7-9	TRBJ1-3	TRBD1	CASSLEAGGLGNTIYF	TGTGCCAGCAGCTTAGAAGCAGGGGGTCTAGGAAACACCATATATTTT
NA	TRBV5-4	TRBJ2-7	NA	CASSLEGGIYEQYF	TGTGCCAGCAGCTTGGAAGGCGGCATCTACGAGCAGTACTTC
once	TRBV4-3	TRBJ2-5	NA	CASSQEISAGRETQYF	TGCGCCAGCAGCCAAGAAATCTCTGCAGGGCGAGAGACCCAGTACTTC
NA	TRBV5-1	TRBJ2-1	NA	CASSLAPGAGSYNEQFF	TGCGCCAGCAGCTTGGCCCCAGGGGCTGGATCCTACAATGAGCAGTTCTTC
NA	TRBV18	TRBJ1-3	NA	CASSPGRLKAGNTIYF	TGTGCCAGCTCACCGGGGCGCCTGAAGGCTGGAAACACCATATATTTT
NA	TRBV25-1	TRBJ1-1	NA	CASSESGLGGFEAFF	TGTGCCAGCAGTGAGTCAGGGCTCGGCGGTTTTGAAGCTTTCTTT
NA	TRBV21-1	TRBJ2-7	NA	CASSRGGLENEQYF	TGTGCCAGCAGCAGAGGGGGGCTAGAAAACGAGCAGTACTTC
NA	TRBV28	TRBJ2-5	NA	CASIKVEMGPWEETQYF	TGTGCCAGCATCAAGGTTGAGATGGGGCCCTGGGAAGAGACCCAGTACTTC
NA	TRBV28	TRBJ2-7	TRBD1	CASSSLITGGRYEQYF	TGTGCCAGCAGTTCACTCATTACAGGGGGTAGGTACGAGCAGTACTTC
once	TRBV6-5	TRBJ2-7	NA	CASSPTGTGVYEQYF	TGTGCCAGCAGCCCTACAGGGACGGGGGTCTACGAGCAGTACTTC
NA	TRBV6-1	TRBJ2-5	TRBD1	CASRDRVIETQYF	TGTGCCAGCCGGGACAGAGTTATCGAGACCCAGTACTTC
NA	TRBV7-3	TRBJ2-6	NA	CASSFGSGANVLTF	TGTGCCAGCAGCTTCGGCTCTGGGGCCAACGTCCTGACTTTC
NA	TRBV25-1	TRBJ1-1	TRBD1	CASRSGGTANTEAFF	TGTGCCAGCAGATCGGGGGGGACAGCGAACACTGAAGCTTTCTTT
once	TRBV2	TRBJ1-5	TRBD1	CASSGGQGNQPQHF	TGTGCCAGCAGCGGGGGACAGGGGAATCAGCCCCAGCATTTT
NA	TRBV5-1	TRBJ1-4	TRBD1	CASSAGDSHEKLFF	TGCGCCAGCAGTGCCGGGGACAGCCATGAAAAACTGTTTTTT
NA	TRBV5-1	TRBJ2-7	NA	CASSLFGYEQYF	TGCGCCAGCAGCTTGTTCGGTTACGAGCAGTACTTC
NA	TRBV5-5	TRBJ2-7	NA	CASSLGLGEQYF	TGTGCCAGCAGCTTGGGATTAGGCGAGCAGTACTTC
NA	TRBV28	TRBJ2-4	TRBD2	CASNKMGLGENIQYF	TGTGCCAGCAACAAAATGGGACTAGGAGAAAACATTCAGTACTTC
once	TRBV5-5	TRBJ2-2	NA	CASSLFSNTGELFF	TGTGCCAGCAGCTTGTTCTCGAACACCGGGGAGCTGTTTTTT
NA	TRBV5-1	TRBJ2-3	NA	CASSPGTGYGTDTQYF	TGCGCCAGCAGCCCCGGCACCGGTTACGGCACAGATACGCAGTATTTT
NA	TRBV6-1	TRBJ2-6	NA	CASSERQILSGANVLTF	TGTGCCAGCAGTGAGCGACAGATACTCTCTGGGGCCAACGTCCTGACTTTC
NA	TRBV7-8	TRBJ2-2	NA	CASSFGNTGELFF	TGTGCCAGCAGCTTTGGGAACACCGGGGAGCTGTTTTTT
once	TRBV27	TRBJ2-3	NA	CASSSPLTSTDTQYF	TGTGCCAGCAGTTCCCCGCTGACTAGCACAGATACGCAGTATTTT
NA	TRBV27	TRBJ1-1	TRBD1	CASSPRTGGARTEAFF	TGTGCCAGCAGTCCGCGGACAGGGGGCGCGAGAACTGAAGCTTTCTTT
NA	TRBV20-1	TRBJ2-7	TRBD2	CSAHRGGEQYF	TGCAGTGCCCACCGGGGGGGGGAGCAGTACTTC
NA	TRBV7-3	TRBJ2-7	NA	CASTPWSENPYF	TGTGCCAGCACTCCCTGGTCCGAGAACCCATACTTC
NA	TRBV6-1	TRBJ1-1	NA	CASSEPPGGTEAFF	TGTGCCAGCAGTGAACCTCCAGGAGGCACTGAAGCTTTCTTT
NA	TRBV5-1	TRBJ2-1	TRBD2	CASSFSGSTDEQFF	TGCGCCAGCAGCTTTAGCGGGAGTACCGATGAGCAGTTCTTC
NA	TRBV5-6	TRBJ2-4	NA	CASSLGGPLAKNIQYF	TGTGCCAGCAGCTTAGGGGGGCCTTTAGCCAAAAACATTCAGTACTTC
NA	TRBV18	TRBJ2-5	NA	CASSPPQGETQYF	TGTGCCAGCTCACCACCTCAGGGTGAGACCCAGTACTTC
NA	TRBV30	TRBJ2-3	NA	CAWRKGPFTDTQYF	TGTGCCTGGAGAAAGGGACCCTTCACAGATACGCAGTATTTT
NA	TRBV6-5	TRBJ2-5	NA	CASSYSKGSETQYF	TGTGCCAGCAGTTACTCCAAGGGATCAGAGACCCAGTACTTC
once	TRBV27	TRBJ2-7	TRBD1	CASRLAGGLEHEQYF	TGTGCCAGCAGACTTGCAGGGGGCTTGGAGCACGAGCAGTACTTC
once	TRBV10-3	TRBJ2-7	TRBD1	CAIMQGAPYEQYF	TGTGCCATCATGCAGGGGGCACCGTACGAGCAGTACTTC
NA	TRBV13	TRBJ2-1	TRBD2	CASSLAYSTSGNLRGDNEQFF	TGTGCCAGCAGCTTAGCGTATTCGACTAGCGGGAACCTGAGGGGAGACAATGAGCAGTTCTTC
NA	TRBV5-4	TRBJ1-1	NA	CASGTVNTEAFF	TGTGCCAGCGGGACGGTGAACACTGAAGCTTTCTTT
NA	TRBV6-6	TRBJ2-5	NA	CASSYPQGSKETQYF	TGTGCCAGCAGTTACCCGCAGGGCAGCAAAGAGACCCAGTACTTC
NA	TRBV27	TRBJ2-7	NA	CASSFHEQYF	TGTGCCAGCAGTTTCCACGAGCAGTACTTC
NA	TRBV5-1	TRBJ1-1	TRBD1	CASSRDRGYTEAFF	TGCGCCAGCAGCCGTGACAGGGGTTACACTGAAGCTTTCTTT
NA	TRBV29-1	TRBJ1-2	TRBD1	CSVWGQLYGYTF	TGCAGCGTTTGGGGACAGCTCTATGGCTACACCTTC
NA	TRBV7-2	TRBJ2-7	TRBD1	CASSLERGQGNYEQYF	TGTGCCAGCAGCTTAGAGCGGGGACAGGGGAACTACGAGCAGTACTTC
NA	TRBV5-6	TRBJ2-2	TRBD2	CASSERVGRAFGELFF	TGTGCCAGCAGCGAGCGGGTCGGGAGGGCCTTCGGGGAGCTGTTTTTT
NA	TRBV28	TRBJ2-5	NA	CASSFNSAGRGTQYF	TGTGCCAGCAGTTTCAATTCGGCGGGAAGGGGGACCCAGTACTTC
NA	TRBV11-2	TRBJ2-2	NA	CASSSPGTGTGELFF	TGTGCCAGCAGCTCCCCTGGAACCGGCACCGGGGAGCTGTTTTTT
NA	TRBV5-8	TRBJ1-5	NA	CASSSGGNQPQHF	TGTGCCAGCAGTTCCGGGGGCAATCAGCCCCAGCATTTT
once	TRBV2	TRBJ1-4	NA	CASSQSPGANEKLFF	TGTGCCAGCAGTCAAAGCCCCGGGGCTAATGAAAAACTGTTTTTT
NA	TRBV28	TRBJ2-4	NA	CASSLGENIQYF	TGTGCCAGCAGTTTGGGGGAAAACATTCAGTACTTC
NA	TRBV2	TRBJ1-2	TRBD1	CASGQEVYGYTF	TGTGCCAGTGGACAGGAAGTCTATGGCTACACCTTC
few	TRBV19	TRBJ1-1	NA	CASSFHTEAFF	TGTGCCAGTAGTTTCCACACTGAAGCTTTCTTT
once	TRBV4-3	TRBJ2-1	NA	CASSQESRGPYNEQFF	TGCGCCAGCAGCCAAGAGAGCCGCGGCCCCTACAATGAGCAGTTCTTC
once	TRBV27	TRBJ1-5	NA	CASSPEGTHSNQPQHF	TGTGCCAGCAGTCCTGAGGGGACCCATAGCAATCAGCCCCAGCATTTT
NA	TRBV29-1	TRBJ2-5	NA	CSVGLGGGETQYF	TGCAGCGTTGGTTTGGGGGGAGGAGAGACCCAGTACTTC
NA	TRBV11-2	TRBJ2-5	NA	CAGRSRREETQYF	TGTGCCGGCCGATCGCGGCGGGAAGAGACCCAGTACTTC